This T cell receptor (beta chain) comes out of a study of beta chain features in type 1 diabetes. Study results and caveats: In comparison with healthy donors, patients had naive, central memory and Treg TCRB repertoires that appeared more similar. Diminished insertions and augmented deletions at VDJ junctions characterized type 1 diabetes patients. Researchers could not determine here whether HLA type influences TCRB rearrangement. Type 1 diabetes patients had TCRB CDR3s that were shorter (moderately but significantly so) in all four CD4+ subsets.

The CDR3 has 12 amino acids. Between the trimmed V and J ends, which lost 4 bases and 4 bases, there was a span of 7 bases. Germline CDR1 reads MGHDK; CDR2 reads SYGVNS. This clone was found a few times. Its antigen is as yet unknown. Every bit of the isolated RNA underwent reverse transcription, so sequencing read expressed TCRB transcripts. Sequencing was performed with immunoSEQ multiplex PCR; in TCRdb, only in-frame clones are kept and a portion is missing. The sample carries about 620,000 clones, 15% to 17% recorded once. Sequenced sample: naive CD4+ T cells from blood. The chain combines TRBV25-1 with TRBJ1-1; no clear D. This receptor was taken from a young man in good health. CDR3 amino acids: CASSGEGTEAFF. The CDR3 DNA follows: TGTGCCAGCAGTGGAGAGGGCACTGAAGCTTTCTTT.